The clone carrying this T cell receptor (beta chain) was picked up a small number of times. Its antigen is undetermined. A much larger clone differs by one base, so this may be a read error. TCRdb re-called the PCR reads through MiXCR, storing one row per CDR3 protein. This sample has 550,000 to 750,000 distinct CDR3 sequences, with less than 20% found just once. The data originate from a study of molecular identifiers for immune sequencing clone quantification. General study findings and limits: Among effectors, clones above 20 RNA copies held over 98% of molecules; among naive cells, under 1%. Detection of one spiked Jurkat cell's TCR RNA reportedly worked in 750,000 to 1,000,000 naive cells.

CDR3 length: 13 amino acids. Germline lookup yields CDR1 DFQATT and CDR2 SNEGSKA (reference sequence). The source of this sequence is a human donor in good health. Some libraries in this study had Jurkat cell RNA spiked in. The chain joins TRBV20-1 to TRBJ2-3; no definite D call. Material for sequencing was naive CD8+ T cells from blood, with Jurkat cell RNA spiked in. Subset here: FACS-sorted CD8+CD4-CCR7+CD45RA+ naive T cells. CDR3 region: CGARTRNTDTQYF. CDR3 nucleotide sequence: TGCGGTGCTAGAACGAGGAACACAGATACGCAGTATTTT.